This TCR beta chain was sequenced in a study of T cell repertoires in cytomegalovirus infection. In the study overall: Both a matching HLA type and CMV infection were indicated by public TCR beta signatures. General study findings and limits: Predominance within the ex vivo response was attributable to HLA-C-restricted CMV-specific TCR beta clonotypes. Based on cumulative public TCR beta family frequency, carriers of CMV plus the relevant HLA were identified.

TCRdb analysed the reads with MiXCR anew, one entry per CDR3 protein. The sample holds 350,000 to 550,000 distinct CDR3 sequences, 31% seen once. V shed 3 bases and J shed 2 bases, with 20 bases lying between them. The CDR3 is 17 amino acids. Germline V gene data show CDR1 as SGHDT and CDR2 as YYEEEE. This clonotype has a handful of counts. As yet, its antigen is unknown. Sequencing input: PBMCs. The chain joins TRBV5-6 to TRBJ2-5; D might be TRBD2 (7 bases). The sequence derives from a human donor in good health (CMV status not recorded). Some clones in this sample may be carry-over from other donors' samples. The CDR3 reads CASSYTLEGGLQETQYF. In DNA form, the CDR3 reads TGTGCCAGCAGCTATACCCTAGAGGGGGGGCTTCAAGAGACCCAGTACTTC.